The present T cell receptor (beta chain) was sequenced within a study of shared clonotypes between healthy human individuals. Using immunoSEQ multiplex PCR, the repertoire was profiled, and TCRdb retains in-frame clones only, with some absent. Altogether over a million clones are present, around 97% being singletons, with the ten largest covering 0.95% to 1.5%. In this sample, this clone turned up once. Other DNA sequences in this sample translate to the same CDR3. The sample taken for sequencing was naive CD4+ T cells sorted from blood. Subset indicated: CD45RA+ positively selected. This sequence originates from a man younger than 45 in good health.

In nucleotides, the CDR3 is TGCGCCAGCAGCCCACGGGGACAAGAGACCCAGTACTTC. Translated, it gives CASSPRGQETQYF. The V call is TRBV5-1, the J call TRBJ2-5; maybe TRBD2 (5 bases). Germline lookup yields CDR1 SGHRS and CDR2 YFSETQ. The V gene lost 4 bases and the J gene lost 2 bases, with 9 bases spanning the gap. This CDR3 is built from 13 residues.